The 21 T cell receptor beta chains reported below all come from one sample, sequenced in a study of cytomegalovirus exposure and HLA in healthy donors. Using immunoSEQ multiplex PCR, the repertoire was profiled, and TCRdb retains in-frame clones only, with some absent. The sample shows over 120,000 clones, 89% of them seen only once. Input material: PBMCs. The origin of the receptors is a woman aged 18-29 years in good health and CMV-seropositive.

This chain links TRBV10-1 with TRBJ2-7, with TRBD1 matching over 8 bases. The V and J ends lost 3 bases and 7 bases, in that order; junction bases with no gene match: 11. This CDR3 is built from 15 residues. Per germline, CDR1 WNHNN and CDR2 SYGVQD (reference sequence). The CDR3 DNA follows: TGCGCCAGCAGTGAAGCCGGGACAGGCCCTATGGAGCAGTACTTC. Its protein product is CASSEAGTGPMEQYF.

This chain joins TRBV7-2 and TRBJ1-5; 7 bases map to TRBD1. V lost 5 bases, J lost 4 bases, and 14 bases stayed unmatched. Germline loops: CDR1 SGHTA, CDR2 FQGNSA. The CDR3 covers 17 residues. CDR3 in amino acids: CASSPRPNRGQNQPQHF. The DNA of the CDR3 is TGTGCCAGCAGCCCCCGCCCTAACAGGGGTCAAAATCAGCCCCAGCATTTT.

The rearrangement links TRBV4-2 to TRBJ2-3, with 8 bases lining up with TRBD2. V lost 3 bases, J lost 4 bases, and 6 bases stayed unmatched. Per the germline V gene, CDR1 is LGHNA and CDR2 is YNFKEQ. This CDR3 is built from 15 residues. The CDR3 DNA follows: TGTGCCAGCAGCCAGCCCGGGGGGGTCTCAGATACGCAGTATTTT. Translation: CASSQPGGVSDTQYF.

The chain employs TRBV7-2 and TRBJ1-1; 8 bases agree with TRBD1. J gave up 4 bases and V 4 bases, and 2 bases lay outside the gene matches. The CDR3 runs 13 residues. Germline CDR1 is SGHTA and CDR2 is FQGNSA. Here the CDR3 reads CASSYRGGTEAFF. The CDR3 DNA sequence: TGTGCCAGCAGCTACAGGGGGGGCACTGAAGCTTTCTTT. The full variable domain, with the rest looked up from reference TRBV7-2 and TRBJ1-1, is GAGVSQSPSNKVTEKGKDVELRCDPISGHTALYWYRQSLGQGLEFLIYFQGNSAPDKSGLPSDRFSAERTGGSVSTLTIQRTQQEDSAVYLCASSYRGGTEAFFGQGTRLTVV.

The chain recombines TRBV30 with TRBJ1-5, with no clear D. The ends were cut back, 1 base at V and 1 base at J, with 8 bases in the middle. This CDR3 is 14 amino acids long. Germline values: CDR1 GTSNPN, CDR2 SVGIG (reference sequence). As DNA, the CDR3 is TGTGCCTGGAGTGCGGACTCGAGCAATCAGCCCCAGCATTTT. It codes for CAWSADSSNQPQHF.

The chain employs TRBV11-2 and TRBJ2-7; 12 bases agree with TRBD2. The length of the CDR3 is 17 residues. The ends lost 5 bases at V and 2 bases at J; junction bases unmatched: 10. Germline V gene lookup returns CDR1 SGHAT and CDR2 FQNNGV. The CDR3 protein is CASSPRGGLAGAYEQYF. The DNA of the CDR3 is TGTGCCAGCAGCCCTCGGGGGGGACTAGCGGGTGCCTACGAGCAGTACTTC.

This clone was recorded a few times. The genes are TRBV5-1 and TRBJ2-2; a weak D match, TRBD1 (5 bases). The ends were cut back, 4 bases at V and 3 bases at J, with 7 bases in the middle. Germline V gene sequence: CDR1 SGHRS, CDR2 YFSETQ. The CDR3 contains 13 residues. The CDR3 coding sequence is TGCGCCAGCAGCGTGACAGACACCGGGGAGCTGTTTTTT. This codes for CASSVTDTGELFF.

The chain combines TRBV4-2 with TRBJ2-2; D perhaps matches TRBD1 (5 bases). Between the trimmed V and J ends, which lost 0 bases and 1 base, there was a span of 6 bases. From germline, CDR1 is LGHNA and CDR2 YNFKEQ. The CDR3 is 15 amino acids. As DNA, the CDR3 is TGTGCCAGCAGCCAAGATAGGGGGAACACCGGGGAGCTGTTTTTT. This codes for CASSQDRGNTGELFF.

This chain links TRBV30 with TRBJ2-7; D remains unclear. Germline V lookup: CDR1 GTSNPN, CDR2 SVGIG (reference sequence). V lost 0 bases, J lost 7 bases, and 16 bases lay in between. There are 14 residues in the CDR3. CDR3 sequence (DNA): TGTGCCTGGAGTGTACGCGGTGGGTCGAGAGAGCAGTACTTC. Translated: CAWSVRGGSREQYF. The entire variable domain, with the rest obtained from reference TRBV30 and TRBJ2-7, is as follows: SQTIHQWPATLVQPVGSPLSLECTVEGTSNPNLYWYRQAAGRGLQLLFYSVGIGQISSEVPQNLSASRPQDRQFILSSKKLLLSDSGFYLCAWSVRGGSREQYFGPGTRLTVT.

The J gene is TRBJ1-1, the V gene TRBV4-1, with a weak D call TRBD1 (6 bases). The CDR3 loop spans 15 amino acids. Deletions cut 8 bases from V and 4 bases from J, with 20 bases between. The germline V gene encodes CDR1 MGHRA and CDR2 YSYEKL. As DNA, the CDR3 is TGCGCCAGCCTAGAAGGGGGGGGTGTGAGCACTGAAGCTTTCTTT. Its translation is CASLEGGGVSTEAFF.

The rearrangement joins TRBV27 to TRBJ2-3; 9 nucleotides align to TRBD2. The V segment lost 3 bases and the J segment 5 bases; nucleotides outside the gene matches: 6. CDR1 is MNHEY, CDR2 SMNVEV, per germline (reference sequence). CDR3 length equals 15 residues. This CDR3 reads CASSFGGGAKDTQYF. In DNA form, the CDR3 reads TGTGCCAGCAGTTTCGGCGGGGGGGCCAAAGATACGCAGTATTTT.

J is TRBJ1-4 and V is TRBV6-6, with TRBD1 as a possible D gene (5 bases). The V and J ends lost 10 bases and 1 base respectively, with 16 bases between them. Germline loops: CDR1 MNHNY, CDR2 SVGAGI (reference sequence). This CDR3 is built from 15 residues. The CDR3 nucleotides read TGTGCCACTGCCCAGGCGGGGGGAACTAATGAAAAACTGTTTTTT. It is translated as CATAQAGGTNEKLFF.

The gene calls are TRBV28 and TRBJ1-2; 9 bases map to TRBD1. Germline V gene lookup returns CDR1 MDHEN and CDR2 SYDVKM. The CDR3 totals 15 residues. V shed 5 bases and J 6 bases; nucleotides not matched to a gene: 10. This CDR3 is CASSMFSGQGNGYTF. DNA of the CDR3: TGTGCCAGCAGTATGTTTTCGGGACAGGGTAATGGCTACACCTTC.

The count of this clone is one. The CDR3 here is CASSLSRGQGYEQYF. In DNA, the CDR3 is TGTGCCAGCAGTTTATCGAGGGGGCAAGGCTACGAGCAGTACTTC. This rearrangement joins TRBV28 to TRBJ2-7, with 7 nucleotides matching TRBD1. The CDR3 covers 15 residues. The germline gives CDR1 MDHEN, CDR2 SYDVKM. After removal of 1 base from V and 3 bases from J, the junction contained 6 bases not matched to a gene.

The chain has TRBV27 and TRBJ2-4, with TRBD1 matching over 7 bases. The J segment lost 7 bases and the V segment lost 6 bases, leaving 9 bases of the junction unmatched. The CDR3 is 14 amino acids. Germline V lookup: CDR1 MNHEY, CDR2 SMNVEV (reference sequence). CDR3 amino acids: CASRPGQVLNIQYF. The CDR3, as DNA: TGTGCCAGCAGACCCGGACAGGTGTTGAACATTCAGTACTTC.

The genes are TRBV7-2 and TRBJ2-3; the D is unclear. Between the trimmed V and J ends, which lost 5 bases and 1 base, there was a span of 16 bases. The CDR3 extends over 16 amino acids. Germline loops: CDR1 SGHTA, CDR2 FQGNSA. The CDR3 reads CASSKVAAGGTDTQYF. For the CDR3, the DNA is TGTGCCAGCAGCAAAGTCGCGGCCGGAGGCACAGATACGCAGTATTTT.

The CDR3 nucleotides read TGTGCCAGCAACTATCGTCCGACCTACGAGCAGTACTTC. Translation: CASNYRPTYEQYF. The chain combines TRBV5-6 with TRBJ2-7; D remains unclear. Between the trimmed V and J ends, which lost 6 bases and 2 bases, there was a span of 12 bases. Per the germline V gene, CDR1 is SGHDT and CDR2 is YYEEEE. This CDR3 contains 13 residues.

This sequence joins TRBV4-2 and TRBJ2-3; D uncertain. Germline V gives CDR1 LGHNA, CDR2 YNFKEQ. This CDR3 region has 12 residues. Between the trimmed V and J ends, which lost 3 bases and 6 bases, there was a span of 7 bases. This chain's CDR3 is CASSHRRDTQYF. The CDR3 DNA sequence: TGTGCCAGCAGCCACCGCAGGGATACGCAGTATTTT.

The V gene is TRBV7-6, the J gene TRBJ1-4; 7 bases are shared with TRBD1. Germline V gene lookup returns CDR1 SGHVS and CDR2 FNYEAQ. The V and J ends lost 5 bases and 4 bases, in that order; junction bases with no gene match: 4. The CDR3 has 14 amino acids. CDR3 sequence (DNA): TGTGCCAGCAGCGCCCGGGACAGTAATGAAAAACTGTTTTTT. It encodes CASSARDSNEKLFF.

The genes are TRBV6-5 and TRBJ2-7; D is uncertain. The CDR3 spans 13 residues. Deletions cut 0 bases from V and 12 bases from J, with 15 bases between. Germline V lookup: CDR1 MNHEY, CDR2 SVGAGI. The CDR3 loop reads CASSYSPRALWYF. Here the CDR3 DNA reads TGTGCCAGCAGTTACTCTCCTCGCGCATTGTGGTACTTC.

The chain couples TRBV27 to TRBJ2-3, with 10 bases identical to TRBD2. There are 15 residues in the CDR3. V gave up 2 bases and J gave up 8 bases; unmatched junction bases: 7. Germline-derived CDR1 and CDR2 are MNHEY and SMNVEV (reference sequence). CDR3 DNA: TGTGCCAGCAGTTTAGGAGCGGGGGGGCTGGGTACGCAGTATTTT. Amino acids: CASSLGAGGLGTQYF.